This T cell receptor (beta chain) stems from a study of regulatory T cells in long-lasting Graves disease. Study-level results: Patients whose Graves' disease persisted exhibited lower TCR diversity than those newly diagnosed.

Time point noted: persistent/refractory GD, antithyroid drugs over 5 years with positive TRAb. PBMC-derived RNA was used for the TCR library. This CDR3 region has 15 residues. V gave up 5 bases and J gave up 3 bases, with 17 bases separating them. Germline V gives CDR1 MNHNS, CDR2 SASEGT. This clonotype appeared many times. Its matching antigen is unknown. Relying on iRepertoire HTBI primers and Arm-PCR of CDR3 regions, the team built TCR beta libraries. A single record per CDR3 protein comes from TCRdb applying MiXCR to the multiplex PCR reads. This table holds around 510,000 distinct CDR3 sequences, 20% to 25% found once.

The rearrangement links TRBV6-1 to TRBJ2-7; TRBD1 is a possible D gene (6 bases). Sequenced material: peripheral blood mononuclear cells (PBMCs), taken when the disease was refractory, from a patient treated with antithyroid drugs. The sequence was collected from a female donor with Graves disease. The CDR3 nucleotides read TGTGCCAGCAGTCAATCTTGGGGGCGGTACTACGAGCAGTACTTC. It encodes CASSQSWGRYYEQYF.